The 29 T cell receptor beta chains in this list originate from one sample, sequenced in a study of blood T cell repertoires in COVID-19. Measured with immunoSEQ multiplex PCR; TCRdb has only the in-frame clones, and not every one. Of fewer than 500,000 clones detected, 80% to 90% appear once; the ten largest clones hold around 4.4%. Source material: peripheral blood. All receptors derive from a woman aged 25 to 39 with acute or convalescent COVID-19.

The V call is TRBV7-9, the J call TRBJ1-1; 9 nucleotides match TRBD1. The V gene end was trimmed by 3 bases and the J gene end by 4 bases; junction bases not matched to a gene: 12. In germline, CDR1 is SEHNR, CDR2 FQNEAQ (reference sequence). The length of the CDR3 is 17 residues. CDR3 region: CASSFLYRGRRATEAFF. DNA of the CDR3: TGTGCCAGCAGCTTTTTGTACAGGGGGCGCCGAGCCACTGAAGCTTTCTTT.

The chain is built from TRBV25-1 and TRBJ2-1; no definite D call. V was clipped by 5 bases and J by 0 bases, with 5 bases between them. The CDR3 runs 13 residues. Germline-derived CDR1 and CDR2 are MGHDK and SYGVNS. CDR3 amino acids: CASSLPSYNEQFF. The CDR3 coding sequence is TGTGCCAGCAGTCTACCCTCCTACAATGAGCAGTTCTTC.

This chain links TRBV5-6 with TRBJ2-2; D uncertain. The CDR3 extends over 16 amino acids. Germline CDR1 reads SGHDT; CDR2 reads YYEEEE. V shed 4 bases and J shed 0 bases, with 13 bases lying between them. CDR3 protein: CASSRLVITNTGELFF. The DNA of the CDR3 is TGTGCCAGCAGCCGGCTAGTTATTACGAACACCGGGGAGCTGTTTTTT. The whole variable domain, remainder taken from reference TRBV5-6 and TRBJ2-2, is DAGVTQSPTHLIKTRGQQVTLRCSPKSGHDTVSWYQQALGQGPQFIFQYYEEEERQRGNFPDRFSGHQFPNYSSELNVNALLLGDSALYLCASSRLVITNTGELFFGEGSRLTVL.

CDR3 loop: CASSLPIGTGNTEAFF. Here the CDR3 DNA reads TGTGCCAGCAGCTTACCTATTGGGACAGGGAACACTGAAGCTTTCTTT. This chain uses TRBV7-8 with TRBJ1-1; 8 bases map to TRBD1. V trimming: 2 bases; J trimming: 1 base; junction bases outside the gene matches: 6. This CDR3 is 16 amino acids long. Germline CDR1 reads SGHVS; CDR2 reads FQNEAQ.

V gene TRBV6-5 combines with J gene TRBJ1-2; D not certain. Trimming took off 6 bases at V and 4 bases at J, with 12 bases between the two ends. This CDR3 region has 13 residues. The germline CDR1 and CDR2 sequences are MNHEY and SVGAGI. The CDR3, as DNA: TGTGCCAGCAGGACCGGGAGCTCCTATGGCTACACCTTC. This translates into CASRTGSSYGYTF.

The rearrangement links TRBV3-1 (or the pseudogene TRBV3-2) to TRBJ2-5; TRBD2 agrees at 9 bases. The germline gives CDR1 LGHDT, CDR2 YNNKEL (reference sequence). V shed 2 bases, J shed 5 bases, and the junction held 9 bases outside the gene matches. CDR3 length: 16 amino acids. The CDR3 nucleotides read TGTGCCAGCAGCCAACTACCGGGACTAGCCGTCGAGACCCAGTACTTC. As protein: CASSQLPGLAVETQYF.

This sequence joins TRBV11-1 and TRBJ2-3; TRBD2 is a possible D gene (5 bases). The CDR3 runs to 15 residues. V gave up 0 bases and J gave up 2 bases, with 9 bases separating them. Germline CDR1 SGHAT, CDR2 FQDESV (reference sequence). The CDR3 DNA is TGTGCCAGCAGCTTAGCTGACTACCACACAGATACGCAGTATTTT. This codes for CASSLADYHTDTQYF.

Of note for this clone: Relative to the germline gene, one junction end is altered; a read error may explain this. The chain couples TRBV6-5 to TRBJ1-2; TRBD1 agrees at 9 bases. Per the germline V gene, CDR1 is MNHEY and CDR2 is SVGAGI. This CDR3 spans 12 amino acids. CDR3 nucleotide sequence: TGTGCCAGCAGTACGCGACAGGGGGTCATTTCGTTC. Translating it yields CASSTRQGVISF.

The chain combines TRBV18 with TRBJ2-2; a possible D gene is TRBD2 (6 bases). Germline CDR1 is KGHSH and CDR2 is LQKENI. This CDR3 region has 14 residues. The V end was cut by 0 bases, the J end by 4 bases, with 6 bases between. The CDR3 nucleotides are TGTGCCAGCTCACCACCGGAGGGCACCGGGGAGCTGTTTTTT. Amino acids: CASSPPEGTGELFF.

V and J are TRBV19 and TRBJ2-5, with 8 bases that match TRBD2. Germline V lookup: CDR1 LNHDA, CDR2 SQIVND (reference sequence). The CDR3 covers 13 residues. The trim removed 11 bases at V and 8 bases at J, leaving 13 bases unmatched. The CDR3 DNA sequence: TGTGCCGCTTCGCGGGGGGCCCTTTACACCCAGTACTTC. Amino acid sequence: CAASRGALYTQYF.

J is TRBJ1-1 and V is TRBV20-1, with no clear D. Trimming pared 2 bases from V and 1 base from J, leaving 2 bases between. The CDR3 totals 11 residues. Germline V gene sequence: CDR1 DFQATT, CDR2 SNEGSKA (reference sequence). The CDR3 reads CSARQNTEAFF. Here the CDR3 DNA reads TGCAGTGCTAGACAGAACACTGAAGCTTTCTTT.

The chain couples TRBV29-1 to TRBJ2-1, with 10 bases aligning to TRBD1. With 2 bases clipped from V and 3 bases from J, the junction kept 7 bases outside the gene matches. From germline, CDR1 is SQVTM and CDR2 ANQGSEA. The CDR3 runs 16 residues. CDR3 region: CSVEPGTGASYNEQFF. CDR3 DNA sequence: TGCAGCGTTGAACCCGGGACAGGGGCAAGCTACAATGAGCAGTTCTTC.

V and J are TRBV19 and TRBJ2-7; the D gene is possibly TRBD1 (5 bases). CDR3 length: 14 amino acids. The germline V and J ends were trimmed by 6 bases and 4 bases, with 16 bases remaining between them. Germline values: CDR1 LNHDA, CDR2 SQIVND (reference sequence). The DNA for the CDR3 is TGTGCCAGTAGGGATGACAGTTCTTCTTACGAGCAGTACTTC. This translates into CASRDDSSSYEQYF.

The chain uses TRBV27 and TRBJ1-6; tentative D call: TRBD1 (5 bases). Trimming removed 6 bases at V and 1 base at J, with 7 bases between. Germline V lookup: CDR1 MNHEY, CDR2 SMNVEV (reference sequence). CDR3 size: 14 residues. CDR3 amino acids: CASRQVSYNSPLHF. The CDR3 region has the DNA TGTGCCAGCAGACAGGTATCCTATAATTCACCCCTCCACTTT.

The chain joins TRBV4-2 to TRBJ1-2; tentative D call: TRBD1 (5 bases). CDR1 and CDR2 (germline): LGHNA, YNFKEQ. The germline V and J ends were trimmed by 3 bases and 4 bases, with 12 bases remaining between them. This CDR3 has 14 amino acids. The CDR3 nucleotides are TGTGCCAGCAGCCATTTGACGGGGGTCTATGGCTACACCTTC. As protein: CASSHLTGVYGYTF.

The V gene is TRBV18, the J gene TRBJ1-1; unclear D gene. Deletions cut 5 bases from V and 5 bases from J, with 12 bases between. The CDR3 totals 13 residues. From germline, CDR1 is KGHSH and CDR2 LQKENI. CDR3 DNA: TGTGCCAGCTCATACGCAGGTGGGACTGAAGCTTTCTTT. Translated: CASSYAGGTEAFF.

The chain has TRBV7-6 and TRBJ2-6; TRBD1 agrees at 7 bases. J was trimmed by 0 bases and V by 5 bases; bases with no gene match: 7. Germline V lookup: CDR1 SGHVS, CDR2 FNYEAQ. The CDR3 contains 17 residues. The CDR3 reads CASSHGQVRSGANVLTF. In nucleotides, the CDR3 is TGTGCCAGCAGCCACGGACAGGTTCGCTCTGGGGCCAACGTCCTGACTTTC.

The CDR3 is CASSYSGGGPYEQYF. The CDR3, as DNA: TGTGCCAGCAGTTACTCCGGCGGGGGGCCCTACGAGCAGTACTTC. The chain carries TRBV6-6 and TRBJ2-7, with TRBD2 matching over 8 bases. The CDR3 consists of 15 residues. V was clipped by 0 bases and J by 2 bases; unmatched bases: 3. The germline CDR1 and CDR2 sequences are MNHNY and SVGAGI (reference sequence).

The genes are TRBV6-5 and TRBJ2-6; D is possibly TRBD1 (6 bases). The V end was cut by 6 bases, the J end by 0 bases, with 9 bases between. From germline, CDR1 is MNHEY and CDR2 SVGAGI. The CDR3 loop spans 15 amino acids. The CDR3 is CASRGASSGANVLTF. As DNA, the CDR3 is TGTGCCAGCAGGGGGGCCAGCTCTGGGGCCAACGTCCTGACTTTC.

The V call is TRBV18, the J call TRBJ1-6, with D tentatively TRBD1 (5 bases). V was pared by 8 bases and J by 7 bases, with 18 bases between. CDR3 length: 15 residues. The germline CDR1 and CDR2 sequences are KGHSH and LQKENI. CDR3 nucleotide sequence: TGTGCCAGCACCTATGTAGGGGCGGTGAATTCACCCCTCCACTTT. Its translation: CASTYVGAVNSPLHF.

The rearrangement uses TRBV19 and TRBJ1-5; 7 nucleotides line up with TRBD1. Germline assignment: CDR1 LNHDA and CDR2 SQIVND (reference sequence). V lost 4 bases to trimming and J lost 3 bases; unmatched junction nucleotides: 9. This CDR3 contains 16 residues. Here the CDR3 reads CASSTLPGTANQPQHF. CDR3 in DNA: TGTGCCAGTAGTACCCTCCCCGGGACAGCCAATCAGCCCCAGCATTTT.

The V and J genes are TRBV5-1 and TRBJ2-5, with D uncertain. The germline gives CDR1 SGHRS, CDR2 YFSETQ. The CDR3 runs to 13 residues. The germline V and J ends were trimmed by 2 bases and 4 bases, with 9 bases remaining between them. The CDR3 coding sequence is TGCGCCAGCAGCTTCTCCAGGCGAGAGACCCAGTACTTC. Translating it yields CASSFSRRETQYF. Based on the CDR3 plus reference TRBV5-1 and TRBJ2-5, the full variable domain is KAGVTQTPRYLIKTRGQQVTLSCSPISGHRSVSWYQQTPGQGLQFLFEYFSETQRNKGNFPGRFSGRQFSNSRSEMNVSTLELGDSALYLCASSFSRRETQYFGPGTRLLVL.

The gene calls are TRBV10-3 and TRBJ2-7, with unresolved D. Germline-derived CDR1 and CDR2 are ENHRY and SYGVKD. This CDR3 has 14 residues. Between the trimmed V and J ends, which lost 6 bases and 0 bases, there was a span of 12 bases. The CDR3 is CAISATTNSYEQYF. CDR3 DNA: TGTGCCATCAGCGCTACGACAAACTCCTACGAGCAGTACTTC.

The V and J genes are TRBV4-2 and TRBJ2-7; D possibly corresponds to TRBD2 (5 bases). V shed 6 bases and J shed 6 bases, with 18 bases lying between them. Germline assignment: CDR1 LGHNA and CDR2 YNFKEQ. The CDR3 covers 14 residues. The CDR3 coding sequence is TGTGCCAGCAGATTAGGAGGTGGCCTAGGCGAGCAGTACTTC. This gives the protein CASRLGGGLGEQYF.

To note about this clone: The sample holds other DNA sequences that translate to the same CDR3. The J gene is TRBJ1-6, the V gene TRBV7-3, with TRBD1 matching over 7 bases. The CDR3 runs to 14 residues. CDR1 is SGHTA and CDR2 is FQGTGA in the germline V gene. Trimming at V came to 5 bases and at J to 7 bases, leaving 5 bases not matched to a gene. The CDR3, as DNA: TGTGCCAGCAGCCTCGGGACAGAGAATTCACCCCTCCACTTT. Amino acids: CASSLGTENSPLHF.

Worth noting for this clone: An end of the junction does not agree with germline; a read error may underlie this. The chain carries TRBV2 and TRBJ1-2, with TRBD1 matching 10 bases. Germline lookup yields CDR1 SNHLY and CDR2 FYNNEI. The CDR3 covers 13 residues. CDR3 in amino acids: CASSEGSGTGVPF. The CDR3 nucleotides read TGTGCCAGCAGTGAAGGAAGTGGGACAGGGGTTCCCTTC.

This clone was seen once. CDR3 bases: TGCGCCAGCAGCTTGGCCCCTAGCGGGGGGTACAATGAGCAGTTCTTC. This gives the protein CASSLAPSGGYNEQFF. This chain connects TRBV5-1 to TRBJ2-1; the match to TRBD2 covers 11 bases. Germline-derived CDR1 and CDR2 are SGHRS and YFSETQ. V shed 0 bases and J 4 bases; nucleotides not matched to a gene: 3. The CDR3 runs 16 residues.

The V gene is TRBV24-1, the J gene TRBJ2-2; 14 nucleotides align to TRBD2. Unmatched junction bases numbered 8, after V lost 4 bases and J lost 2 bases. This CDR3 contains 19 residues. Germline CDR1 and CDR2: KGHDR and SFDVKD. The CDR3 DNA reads TGTGCCACCAGTGACCAGCGACTAGCGGGGGGGATTAACACCGGGGAGCTGTTTTTT. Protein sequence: CATSDQRLAGGINTGELFF.

CDR3 sequence (DNA): TGTGCCAGCAGCTTGGGGTTGGGGGCCACCAATGAGCAGTTCTTC. Translating gives CASSLGLGATNEQFF. The rearrangement links TRBV7-9 to TRBJ2-1; perhaps TRBD1 as D (6 bases). Germline V gene lookup returns CDR1 SEHNR and CDR2 FQNEAQ (reference sequence). The length of the CDR3 is 15 residues. V lost 3 bases and J 6 bases, leaving 15 bases between the germline ends.